Shown below are 28 T cell receptor beta chains from a single sample sequenced in a study of blood T cell repertoires in COVID-19. Data came from immunoSEQ multiplex PCR; TCRdb stores just in-frame clones and leaves some out. This table has a few hundred thousand clones, 83% appearing once. The material sequenced was PBMCs or T cells enriched from blood (not recorded which). The source of these receptors is a woman aged 45-60 years who had recovered from COVID-19.

This rearrangement joins TRBV7-9 to TRBJ2-7; weak D call: TRBD1 (6 bases). Looked up from germline, CDR1 is SEHNR and CDR2 is FQNEAQ (reference sequence). This CDR3 has 17 amino acids. V gave up 1 base and J gave up 0 bases, with 16 bases separating them. CDR3 in amino acids: CASSLELGTLSSYEQYF. The CDR3 DNA reads as TGTGCCAGCAGCTTAGAATTGGGGACACTTAGCTCCTACGAGCAGTACTTC.

CDR3 coding DNA: TGTGCCAGCAGCTTGGACTTCCCCCAAGAGACCCAGTACTTC. It is translated as CASSLDFPQETQYF. This chain joins TRBV5-4 and TRBJ2-5; D is unclear. CDR1 and CDR2 (germline): SGHNT, YYREEE (reference sequence). V lost 0 bases and J lost 1, with 7 bases in between. The CDR3 is made up of 14 amino acids.

The rearrangement links TRBV7-2 to TRBJ2-3, with D possibly matching TRBD1 (5 bases). Deletions cut 3 bases from V and 0 bases from J, with 13 bases between. The CDR3 totals 16 residues. From germline, CDR1 is SGHTA and CDR2 FQGNSA. The CDR3 loop is CASSFRRQLSTDTQYF. CDR3 DNA: TGTGCCAGCAGCTTTCGGAGACAGCTTAGCACAGATACGCAGTATTTT. The full variable domain, in which reference TRBV7-2 and TRBJ2-3 provide the parts outside the CDR3, is GAGVSQSPSNKVTEKGKDVELRCDPISGHTALYWYRQSLGQGLEFLIYFQGNSAPDKSGLPSDRFSAERTGGSVSTLTIQRTQQEDSAVYLCASSFRRQLSTDTQYFGPGTRLTVL.

This clone was seen only a few times. The J gene is TRBJ2-7, the V gene TRBV5-1, with 8 bases identical to TRBD1. The CDR3 spans 14 residues. With 7 bases clipped from V and 1 base from J, the junction kept 7 bases outside the gene matches. CDR1 SGHRS and CDR2 YFSETQ come from the germline V gene. CDR3 sequence: CASRLDRGSYEQYF. Written as DNA, the CDR3 is TGCGCCAGCCGCCTCGACAGGGGATCCTACGAGCAGTACTTC. The complete variable domain, with remaining parts taken from reference TRBV5-1 and TRBJ2-7, reads KAGVTQTPRYLIKTRGQQVTLSCSPISGHRSVSWYQQTPGQGLQFLFEYFSETQRNKGNFPGRFSGRQFSNSRSEMNVSTLELGDSALYLCASRLDRGSYEQYFGPGTRLTVT.

V gene TRBV14 combines with J gene TRBJ2-3; D remains unclear. Germline assignment: CDR1 SGHDN and CDR2 FVKESK. Trimming left V 0 bases short and J 0 bases short, with 13 bases between. CDR3 length equals 17 residues. Here the CDR3 reads CASSQDWAAVSTDTQYF. The DNA of the CDR3 is TGTGCCAGCAGCCAAGATTGGGCAGCCGTTAGCACAGATACGCAGTATTTT. Drawing the rest from reference TRBV14 and TRBJ2-3, the complete variable domain is EAGVTQFPSHSVIEKGQTVTLRCDPISGHDNLYWYRRVMGKEIKFLLHFVKESKQDESGMPNNRFLAERTGGTYSTLKVQPAELEDSGVYFCASSQDWAAVSTDTQYFGPGTRLTVL.

The chain links TRBV5-1 to TRBJ1-5; TRBD1 might be the D (6 bases). The V gene's germline CDR1 is SGHRS and CDR2 YFSETQ. This CDR3 is built from 14 residues. V lost 5 bases to trimming and J lost 4 bases, with 13 bases between them. CDR3 loop: CASSWGGGNQPQHF. DNA of the CDR3: TGCGCCAGCAGTTGGGGAGGGGGTAATCAGCCCCAGCATTTT.

This clone was seen just once. This chain connects TRBV19 to TRBJ1-5, with D maybe TRBD1 (5 bases). Germline V gives CDR1 LNHDA, CDR2 SQIVND (reference sequence). The CDR3 contains 12 residues. Trimming removed 10 bases at V and 2 bases at J, with 9 bases between. The DNA for the CDR3 is TGTGCCACCACAGGACGCAATCAGCCCCAGCATTTT. Protein sequence: CATTGRNQPQHF.

The genes are TRBV6-5 and TRBJ1-2; TRBD1 is a possible D gene (6 bases). Trimming cost V 0 bases and J 8 bases, with 13 bases left between them. Germline V gene lookup returns CDR1 MNHEY and CDR2 SVGAGI. The CDR3 totals 14 residues. CDR3 amino acids: CASSYSLAGDGYTF. The CDR3 nucleotides read TGTGCCAGCAGTTACTCGTTAGCAGGGGACGGCTACACCTTC.

The chain combines TRBV6-2 or TRBV6-3 with TRBJ2-1; the match to TRBD2 covers 7 bases. CDR1 and CDR2 (germline): MNHEY, SVGEGT. The CDR3 length is 15 residues. V gave up 5 bases and J gave up 9 bases; unmatched junction bases: 13. Here the CDR3 DNA reads TGTGCCAGCAGTAAAGTAGCGGGTGGGGTGGGTGAGCAGTTCTTC. Translating it yields CASSKVAGGVGEQFF.

The gene calls are TRBV19 and TRBJ1-1, with TRBD1 matching over 9 bases. CDR1 is LNHDA, CDR2 SQIVND, per germline (reference sequence). This CDR3 is built from 15 residues. V lost 6 bases, J lost 0 bases, and 5 bases stayed unmatched. In DNA form, the CDR3 reads TGTGCCAGTAGCCCTACAGGGGGCATGAACACTGAAGCTTTCTTT. Protein product: CASSPTGGMNTEAFF.

The J gene is TRBJ2-5, the V gene TRBV27; no definite D call. CDR1 MNHEY and CDR2 SMNVEV come from the germline V gene (reference sequence). The CDR3 loop spans 13 amino acids. V was shortened by 5 bases and J by 5 bases, with 12 bases between the two germline ends. CDR3 sequence (DNA): TGTGCCAGCAGTAGTCGTCCGAGGGAGACCCAGTACTTC. Protein sequence: CASSSRPRETQYF.

The chain combines TRBV7-9 with TRBJ2-3, with 14 nucleotides matching TRBD2. Germline V gene sequence: CDR1 SEHNR, CDR2 FQNEAQ (reference sequence). V was clipped by 5 bases and J by 14 bases; unmatched bases: 15. CDR3 length: 16 residues. CDR3 protein: CASSTGLAGEPESGYF. CDR3 coding DNA: TGTGCCAGCAGCACGGGACTAGCGGGGGAACCAGAGTCGGGGTATTTT.

The V and J genes are TRBV6-5 and TRBJ1-2; the D is unclear. Germline loops: CDR1 MNHEY, CDR2 SVGAGI. This CDR3 spans 11 amino acids. Trimming pared 6 bases from V and 3 bases from J, leaving 5 bases between. CDR3 residues: CASSVYYGYTF. The CDR3 region has the DNA TGTGCCAGCAGCGTCTACTATGGCTACACCTTC.

This chain uses TRBV2 with TRBJ2-7, with 8 bases lining up with TRBD2. V lost 8 bases, J lost 3 bases, and 6 bases stayed unmatched. The germline V gene encodes CDR1 SNHLY and CDR2 FYNNEI. CDR3 length: 13 amino acids. CDR3 sequence (DNA): TGTGCCAGCGCTAGCGGGTTAAACTACGAGCAGTACTTC. The encoded protein is CASASGLNYEQYF.

This chain uses TRBV5-4 with TRBJ2-3; a possible D gene is TRBD2 (6 bases). This CDR3 comprises 15 residues. Trimming pared 5 bases from V and 0 bases from J, leaving 13 bases between. Germline V CDR1 and CDR2: SGHNT, YYREEE (reference sequence). In nucleotides, the CDR3 is TGTGCCAGCAGACAGACTAGTTCTAGCACAGATACGCAGTATTTT. Amino acids: CASRQTSSSTDTQYF.

This clone was observed a few times. Here the CDR3 DNA reads TGTGCCAGTAGTGGCGGGGCCGCGACCCTCCACTTT. Translating it yields CASSGGAATLHF. The chain uses TRBV19 and TRBJ1-6; D possibly corresponds to TRBD1 (5 bases). CDR1 LNHDA and CDR2 SQIVND come from the germline V gene (reference sequence). Trimming took 5 bases from V and 14 from J, leaving 13 bases between them. The CDR3 covers 12 residues.

The chain joins TRBV6-5 to TRBJ2-1; perhaps TRBD2 as D (5 bases). Deletions cut 5 bases from V and 0 bases from J, with 11 bases between. This CDR3 is built from 15 residues. From germline, CDR1 is MNHEY and CDR2 SVGAGI. This CDR3 reads CASSTQRSSYNEQFF. CDR3 nucleotide sequence: TGTGCCAGCAGTACCCAGCGGAGCTCCTACAATGAGCAGTTCTTC.

CDR3 region: CASSSEMGDTRGTQYF. CDR3 sequence (DNA): TGTGCCAGCAGTTCCGAAATGGGAGACACTCGGGGGACCCAGTACTTC. This chain joins TRBV27 and TRBJ2-5; D possibly corresponds to TRBD2 (5 bases). The CDR3 totals 16 residues. V gave up 4 bases and J gave up 7 bases, with 22 bases separating them. The germline CDR1 and CDR2 sequences are MNHEY and SMNVEV (reference sequence).

Only a few counts were recorded for this clone. The rearrangement links TRBV9 to TRBJ2-2; 10 bases align to TRBD1. The CDR3 spans 18 residues. From germline, CDR1 is SGDLS and CDR2 YYNGEE. The V and J ends lost 3 bases and 6 bases, in that order; junction bases with no gene match: 14. CDR3 loop: CASSAQIPGTGVSGELFF. The CDR3 nucleotides read TGTGCCAGCAGCGCCCAAATTCCCGGGACAGGGGTATCCGGGGAGCTGTTTTTT. The full variable domain, rest sourced from reference TRBV9 and TRBJ2-2, is DSGVTQTPKHLITATGQRVTLRCSPRSGDLSVYWYQQSLDQGLQFLIQYYNGEERAKGNILERFSAQQFPDLHSELNLSSLELGDSALYFCASSAQIPGTGVSGELFFGEGSRLTVL.

The rearrangement joins TRBV6-5 to TRBJ1-4; D is possibly TRBD1 (6 bases). The CDR3 is 13 residues long. Trimming cost V 0 bases and J 10 bases, with 9 bases left between them. Germline CDR1 and CDR2: MNHEY and SVGAGI. CDR3 bases: TGTGCCAGCAGTTACTCAGGGGGGGTAAAACTGTTTTTT. Translation: CASSYSGGVKLFF.

This chain joins TRBV29-1 and TRBJ1-3; maybe TRBD1 (6 bases). Per the germline V gene, CDR1 is SQVTM and CDR2 is ANQGSEA. CDR3 length: 12 residues. Trimming cost V 8 bases and J 4 bases, with 12 bases left between them. DNA of the CDR3: TGCAGCACCTGGACAGCCGGAAACACCATATATTTT. Protein: CSTWTAGNTIYF.

The rearrangement links TRBV5-1 to TRBJ1-6, with a possible D match to TRBD1 (6 bases). The CDR3 is made up of 15 amino acids. Germline loops: CDR1 SGHRS, CDR2 YFSETQ. Trimming stripped 1 base from V and 7 bases from J, with 12 bases between. In nucleotides, the CDR3 is TGCGCCAGCAGCTTGAAGGACAGTCTGAATTCACCCCTCCACTTT. Amino acid sequence: CASSLKDSLNSPLHF.

The chain is built from TRBV7-8 and TRBJ2-6; no firm D call. The CDR3 contains 14 residues. V lost 6 bases and J 3 bases, leaving 9 bases between the germline ends. The germline V gene has CDR1 SGHVS and CDR2 FQNEAQ. In DNA form, the CDR3 reads TGTGCCAGCAGGGCCTCTCTTGGGGCCAACGTCCTGACTTTC. Its protein is CASRASLGANVLTF.

This clone was detected only once. This chain connects TRBV30 to TRBJ2-7; D gene ambiguous. Germline CDR1 GTSNPN, CDR2 SVGIG (reference sequence). The CDR3 is 11 residues long. Trimming stripped 0 bases from V and 7 bases from J, with 7 bases between. In nucleotides, the CDR3 is TGTGCCTGGAGTGTCTTGAGGGAGCAGTACTTC. It encodes CAWSVLREQYF.

This clone was found a few times. The chain is built from TRBV7-2 and TRBJ1-3; D remains ambiguous. CDR1 is SGHTA, CDR2 FQGNSA, per germline. V dropped 4 bases and J dropped 0 bases, with 16 bases sitting between them. This CDR3 comprises 17 residues. CDR3 sequence reads: CASSSLGRALSGNTIYF. The CDR3 DNA reads as TGTGCCAGCAGCTCCCTAGGGAGGGCCCTCTCTGGAAACACCATATATTTT.

This chain uses TRBV4-1 with TRBJ1-6; 9 bases are shared with TRBD1. J was trimmed by 7 bases and V by 4 bases; bases with no gene match: 5. Germline V lookup: CDR1 MGHRA, CDR2 YSYEKL. This CDR3 region has 15 residues. Here the CDR3 DNA reads TGCGCCAGCAGCCGGGACAGGGTAATCAATTCACCCCTCCACTTT. As protein: CASSRDRVINSPLHF.

The rearrangement links TRBV5-1 to TRBJ2-2; TRBD1 is a possible D gene (6 bases). Germline lookup yields CDR1 SGHRS and CDR2 YFSETQ. V dropped 4 bases and J dropped 6 bases, with 22 bases sitting between them. The CDR3 contains 17 residues. The CDR3 sequence is CASSLRGHTDSSGELFF. The DNA of the CDR3 is TGCGCCAGCAGCCTCAGGGGACATACAGACTCGTCCGGGGAGCTGTTTTTT.

The chain carries TRBV6-2 or TRBV6-3 and TRBJ2-1; D remains unclear. V shed 5 bases and J shed 3 bases, with 14 bases lying between them. Germline CDR1 reads MNHEY; CDR2 reads SVGEGT. The CDR3 is 15 residues long. As DNA, the CDR3 is TGTGCCAGCAGTAATCCTCTTATCGGCTACAATGAGCAGTTCTTC. This codes for CASSNPLIGYNEQFF.